This T cell receptor beta chain was retrieved from a study of blood T cell repertoires in COVID-19. At the level of the study: T cells, B-cell-depleted T cells, or PBMCs provided the cDNA or gDNA that served as material.

The authors' processing: Scientists estimated how many nucleated cells there were by amplifying reference gene primers. Profiled with immunoSEQ multiplex PCR; TCRdb holds only in-frame clones, not every one. V and J calls and clone size are as listed in that table; D and trimming were resolved from the DNA. This sample carries over 120,000 clones, approximately 89% of them seen once, and the ten largest clones take roughly 1.6%. Trimming took off 3 bases at V and 5 bases at J, with 7 bases between the two ends. The CDR3 runs to 12 residues. CDR1 and CDR2 from the germline V gene are KGHDR and SFDVKD.

Sequenced: peripheral blood. The clonotype originates from a woman aged 45 to 65 with acute or convalescent COVID-19. This chain links TRBV24-1 with TRBJ2-7; no firm D call. Written as DNA, the CDR3 is TGTGCCACCAGTGATGGCATCCACGAGCAGTACTTC. Translating gives CATSDGIHEQYF.